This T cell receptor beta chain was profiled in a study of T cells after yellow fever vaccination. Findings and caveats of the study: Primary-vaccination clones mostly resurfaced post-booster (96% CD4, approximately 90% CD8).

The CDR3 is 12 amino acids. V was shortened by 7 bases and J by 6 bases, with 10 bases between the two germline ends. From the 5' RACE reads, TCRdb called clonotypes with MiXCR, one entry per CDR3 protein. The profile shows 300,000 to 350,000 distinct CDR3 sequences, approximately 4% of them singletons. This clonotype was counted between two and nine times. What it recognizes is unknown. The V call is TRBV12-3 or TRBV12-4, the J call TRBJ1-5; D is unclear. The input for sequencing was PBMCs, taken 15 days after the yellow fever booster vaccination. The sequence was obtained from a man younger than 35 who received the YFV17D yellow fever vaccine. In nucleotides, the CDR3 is TGTGCCAGCACCCGATCCACTCAGCCCCAGCATTTT. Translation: CASTRSTQPQHF.